The source of this T cell receptor beta chain is a study of T-cell reconstitution after alpha-beta-depleted transplantation in children. V lost 6 bases to trimming and J lost 1 base; unmatched junction nucleotides: 7. The CDR3 spans 15 residues. Per the germline V gene, CDR1 is SGHDN and CDR2 is FVKESK. Study findings and constraints: Surviving recipient T cells and thymic progenitors produced the high day-60 TCRbeta diversity seen in some patients. By one year post-transplant, T-cell counts and diversity largely arose from T cells that were newly produced. Reportedly, roughly two months post-transplant, alpha-beta T cells arose from several hundred expanded graft clones.

This clonotype was seen more than once but under ten times. Its target is not known. During its preparation, the TCRbeta library received unique molecular identifiers. MiXCR, applied by TCRdb to the PCR reads, yields one record per CDR3 protein. The sample has about 340,000 distinct CDR3 sequences, 16% seen once. The source of this sequence is a male patient aged 2-9 years who had a stem cell transplant for acute lymphoblastic leukemia, so the T cells may come from the graft donor. The genes are TRBV14 and TRBJ2-3; 7 positions match TRBD1. The input for sequencing was PBMCs, mostly from graft donor cells, taken 360 days after TCRalphabeta/CD19-depleted stem cell transplant. The CDR3, as DNA: TGTGCCAGCAGGGCACAGGGGAGCCGCACAGATACGCAGTATTTT. This gives the protein CASRAQGSRTDTQYF.